These T cell receptor beta chains were read from a single sample in a study of shared clonotypes between healthy human individuals. The repertoire was sequenced with immunoSEQ multiplex PCR; TCRdb's copy has only in-frame clones and lacks some. The sample holds under 350,000 clones, around 87% seen once. Sequencing was carried out using memory CD8+ T cells sorted from blood. The source is a young man in good health. The CDR3 runs from the conserved cysteine through the conserved F or W. Each record gives: CDR3 DNA, CDR3 protein, V gene, D gene, J gene, clone size. D genes are given only for firm matches. Where a row states a size, it is once, few, many or the class of an expanded clone; other rows omit it.

TGCAGCGTTGATTTCGGCGGGGCCTACGAGCAGTACTTC CSVDFGGAYEQYF TRBV29-1 NA TRBJ2-7 NA
TGTGCCAGCAGCTCCGGGACTAGCGGCACAGATACGCAGTATTTT CASSSGTSGTDTQYF TRBV5-6 TRBD2 TRBJ2-3 NA
TGCGCCAGCAGTATAGGGGGGTCCTACAATGAGCAGTTCTTC CASSIGGSYNEQFF TRBV4-1 NA TRBJ2-1 NA
TGTGCCAGCAGCTTAGCGGGTGAGACCATATATTTT CASSLAGETIYF TRBV7-9 NA TRBJ1-3 NA
TGTGCCAGCAGTGAAGTACTGAGCGAGTATGGCTACACCTTC CASSEVLSEYGYTF TRBV6-1 NA TRBJ1-2 NA
TGTGCCAGCAGCCCAGGTAAACGACAGGGATTTTATGGCTACACCTTC CASSPGKRQGFYGYTF TRBV5-6 TRBD1 TRBJ1-2 NA
TGCAGCGTTGACGGCTTCAACACTGAAGCTTTCTTT CSVDGFNTEAFF TRBV29-1 NA TRBJ1-1 NA
TGTGCCAGCAGCTCGGGACTAGCGGGAGAGACCCAGTACTTC CASSSGLAGETQYF TRBV5-6 TRBD2 TRBJ2-5 many
TGTGCCTGGAGCGCAACTAGGCCCCGCGGAGATACGCAGTATTTT CAWSATRPRGDTQYF TRBV30 NA TRBJ2-3 NA
TGCAGCGTTGACGGTCATAGGGCCCACACCGGGGAGCTGTTTTTT CSVDGHRAHTGELFF TRBV29-1 NA TRBJ2-2 once
TGTGCCAGTAGTATGCCAGGGGCAGGGGCCAACGTCCTGACTTTC CASSMPGAGANVLTF TRBV19 NA TRBJ2-6 NA
TGTGCCACAAAGTTGGGGGTTGAGACTGAAGCTTTCTTT CATKLGVETEAFF TRBV2 NA TRBJ1-1 NA
TGTGCCAGCAGCCCCGTCGGGGCCCCCTACGAGCAGTACTTC CASSPVGAPYEQYF TRBV11-2 NA TRBJ2-7 NA
TGTGCCAGCAGCTTACTTGGACAGGGATTATTCTTC CASSLLGQGLFF TRBV7-9 TRBD1 TRBJ2-1 NA
TGTGCCAGCAGTTTTATCCCCATAGGAGGGCCCCAGTACTTC CASSFIPIGGPQYF TRBV28 NA TRBJ2-5 NA
TGTGCCAGCAGTTTAATAGGGTTCCTCGCCTACGCGAACACCGGGGAGCTGTTTTTT CASSLIGFLAYANTGELFF TRBV28 NA TRBJ2-2 NA
TGTGCCAGCAGCCTCGGACAGATCTATGGCTACACCTTC CASSLGQIYGYTF TRBV14 NA TRBJ1-2 NA
TGTGCCAGCGGGGGGACCTATAGCAATCAGCCCCAGCATTTT CASGGTYSNQPQHF TRBV28 NA TRBJ1-5 NA
TGCGCCAGCAGCCAAGCTCAAGGCCGTTGGACAGGGGAAGGCTACACCTTC CASSQAQGRWTGEGYTF TRBV4-1 TRBD1 TRBJ1-2 NA
TGTGCCAGCAGTATCGGGACGAACACTGAAGCTTTCTTT CASSIGTNTEAFF TRBV27 NA TRBJ1-1 NA
TGCGCCAGCAGCCAAGAATTAGGCTGGGAGCAGTACTTC CASSQELGWEQYF TRBV4-1 NA TRBJ2-7 NA
TGTGCCAGTACCGACTTCGGCAGGCTCTCGACTAGCGGGCCTTACAATGAGCAGTTCTTC CASTDFGRLSTSGPYNEQFF TRBV19 TRBD2 TRBJ2-1 once
TGTGCCAGCTTACCGACAGGGGTGGATGAGGGCTACACCTTC CASLPTGVDEGYTF TRBV6-5 TRBD1 TRBJ1-2 NA
TGTGCCAGCAGCTGGGGGCTAGCCGACGAGCAGTACTTC CASSWGLADEQYF TRBV13 NA TRBJ2-7 NA
TGTGCCAGCAGCCCCCCAGGGACTAGCGGGAACACCGGGGAGCTGTTTTTT CASSPPGTSGNTGELFF TRBV7-9 TRBD2 TRBJ2-2 NA
TGTGCCAGCAGACTTTATACGTTCCGGGACCGAAAATTCACAGATACGCAGTATTTT CASRLYTFRDRKFTDTQYF TRBV9 NA TRBJ2-3 NA
TGTGCCACCAGCAACACGGGGGACGGGAGCTCCTACGAGCAGTACTTC CATSNTGDGSSYEQYF TRBV15 NA TRBJ2-7 NA
TGTGCCAGCAGTCTGAGAGGGGTAATCGGGAAAGAGACCCAGTACTTC CASSLRGVIGKETQYF TRBV5-6 NA TRBJ2-5 NA
TGTGCCAGCAGCTTCGACCCAGGGACGGGTGGAAACACCATATATTTT CASSFDPGTGGNTIYF TRBV7-8 NA TRBJ1-3 NA
TGTGCCAGCACAAGAGACATCGTCTCGGGGGAGCTGTTTTTT CASTRDIVSGELFF TRBV6-5 NA TRBJ2-2 NA
TGTGCCAGCAGCCTTACTGAGACCGTAATAAATCAGCCCCAGCATTTT CASSLTETVINQPQHF TRBV7-6 NA TRBJ1-5 NA
TGTGCCAGCAGCCGGGCCGGGACCCATAGCGAAGCTTTCTTT CASSRAGTHSEAFF TRBV27 NA TRBJ1-1 NA
TGTGCCAGCAGTGACCTACAAGCTAACTATGGCTACACCTTC CASSDLQANYGYTF TRBV6-5 NA TRBJ1-2 NA
TGTGCCAGCAGTCCCAATGGCAGGGGTCTCTACGAGCAGTACTTC CASSPNGRGLYEQYF TRBV27 NA TRBJ2-7 few
TGTGCCAGCTCACCATTCCAGGGGGACTTCATCTCTGGGGCCAACGTCCTGACTTTC CASSPFQGDFISGANVLTF TRBV18 NA TRBJ2-6 NA
TGTGCCAGCAGTCTGGGCCGCGGGGAAGCTTTCTTT CASSLGRGEAFF TRBV27 NA TRBJ1-1 NA
TGTGCCAGCAGCTTCGGCGGAACCTACGAGCAGTACTTC CASSFGGTYEQYF TRBV5-4 NA TRBJ2-7 NA
TGTGCCAGCAGCCAAGGGGGATACAATGGCTACACCTTC CASSQGGYNGYTF TRBV4-2 NA TRBJ1-2 NA
TGTGCCAGCAGTGAATATTCCGGGGAGCTGTTTTTT CASSEYSGELFF TRBV25-1 NA TRBJ2-2 NA
TGTGCCAGCAGCTTAACCGTACCCGGGGAGCTGTTTTTT CASSLTVPGELFF TRBV7-3 NA TRBJ2-2 once
TGTGCCAGCAGCGATCCCCCGGGACTAGCAATCAATGAGCAGTTCTTC CASSDPPGLAINEQFF TRBV5-4 TRBD2 TRBJ2-1 NA
TGCAGCGTTGAAGAGGGGCCGGGTGAAAAACTGTTTTTT CSVEEGPGEKLFF TRBV29-1 NA TRBJ1-4 NA
TGTGCCAGCAGCTATTACTTCGGGCAGGGCGACGATAGCAATCAGCCCCAGCATTTT CASSYYFGQGDDSNQPQHF TRBV7-3 NA TRBJ1-5 once
TGTGCCAGCAGTTTAAACCGGGACTTTACAGATACGCAGTATTTT CASSLNRDFTDTQYF TRBV6-5 NA TRBJ2-3 NA
TGTGCCAGCACCTCGCGAAGAGAAGAGACCCAGTACTTC CASTSRREETQYF TRBV5-6 NA TRBJ2-5 NA
TGTGCCAGCAGCTTAGCCAGTAGCTATGGCTACACCTTC CASSLASSYGYTF TRBV7-9 NA TRBJ1-2 NA
TGTGCCAGCAGTGAAAGGGGACAGGGACACCCTGAAGCTTTCTTT CASSERGQGHPEAFF TRBV25-1 TRBD1 TRBJ1-1 once
TGTGCCAGCAGCTTAACTAGAGCCAAAAACATTCAGTACTTC CASSLTRAKNIQYF TRBV13 NA TRBJ2-4 NA
TGCGCCAGCAGTGAGTCAGGGCTCCGGGGTGAAAAACTGTTTTTT CASSESGLRGEKLFF TRBV10-2 NA TRBJ1-4 NA
TGTGCCAGCAGCCGAGGTATGAACACTGAAGCTTTCTTT CASSRGMNTEAFF TRBV7-2 NA TRBJ1-1 NA
TGTGCCAGCAGCCACGGTCAACCAAGAACGTACTCCTACGAGCAGTACTTC CASSHGQPRTYSYEQYF TRBV5-6 NA TRBJ2-7 many
TGCGCCAGCAGCTTGAGACTAGCGGTCTACAATGAGCAGTTCTTC CASSLRLAVYNEQFF TRBV5-1 TRBD2 TRBJ2-1 NA
TGTGCCAGCAGCCCCCCATTTGAGACCCAGTACTTC CASSPPFETQYF TRBV7-9 NA TRBJ2-5 NA
TGTGCCAGCAGCTGGGTGGCGGGACCCAGCTCCTACGAGCAGTACTTC CASSWVAGPSSYEQYF TRBV28 NA TRBJ2-7 few
TGCGCCAGCAGCGATCCCAGGGGGACCTACGAGCAGTACTTC CASSDPRGTYEQYF TRBV4-1 TRBD1 TRBJ2-7 NA
TGCGCCAGCAGAGCGAGCGGGAGTCGCACAGATACGCAGTATTTT CASRASGSRTDTQYF TRBV10-2 TRBD2 TRBJ2-3 NA
TGCGCCAGCAGCCAAGGCCAGGGGTCCCCCTACGAGCAGTACTTC CASSQGQGSPYEQYF TRBV4-3 NA TRBJ2-7 NA
TGTGCCAGCATGAGGACGGAACACAACTACGAGCAGTACTTC CASMRTEHNYEQYF TRBV2 NA TRBJ2-7 NA
TGTGCCAGCAGCTTCGCGGCAGGCGCGAACACCGGGGAGCTGTTTTTT CASSFAAGANTGELFF TRBV13 NA TRBJ2-2 NA
TGTGCCAGCAGCCGCCCTTTGGACTATGGCTACACCTTC CASSRPLDYGYTF TRBV7-9 NA TRBJ1-2 NA